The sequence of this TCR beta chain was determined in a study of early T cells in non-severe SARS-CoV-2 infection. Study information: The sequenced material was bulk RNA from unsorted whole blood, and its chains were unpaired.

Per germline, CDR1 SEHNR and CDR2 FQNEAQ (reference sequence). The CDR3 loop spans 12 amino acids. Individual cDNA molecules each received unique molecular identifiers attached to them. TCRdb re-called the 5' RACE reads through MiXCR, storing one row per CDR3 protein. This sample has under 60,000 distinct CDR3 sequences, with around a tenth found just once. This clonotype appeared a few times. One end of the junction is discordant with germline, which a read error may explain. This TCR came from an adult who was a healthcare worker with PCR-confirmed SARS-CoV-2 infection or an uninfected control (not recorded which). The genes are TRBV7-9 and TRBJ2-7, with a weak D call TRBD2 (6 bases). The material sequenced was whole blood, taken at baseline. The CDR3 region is CASSFGSYEQYF. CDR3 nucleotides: TGTGCCAGTAGCTTCGGGAGCTACGAGCAGTACTTC.